The 27 T cell receptor beta chains given below trace back to one sample, sequenced in a study of beta chain features in type 1 diabetes. Investigators reverse transcribed all isolated RNA, so they sequenced expressed TCRB transcripts. Profiling relied on immunoSEQ multiplex PCR, and the TCRdb table lists in-frame clones only, not all of them. The sample contains approximately 84,000 clones, around 32% of which appear only once. Source material: stem cell memory CD4+ T cells from blood. Every receptor here comes from a woman aged 18-30 years in good health.

This clone came up a few times. The rearrangement links TRBV27 to TRBJ2-1, with 15 positions matching TRBD2. CDR1 is MNHEY, CDR2 SMNVEV, per germline (reference sequence). J was trimmed by 10 bases and V by 5 bases; bases with no gene match: 12. This CDR3 contains 17 residues. CDR3 sequence (DNA): TGTGCCAGCAGTACCCCCCGGGGGACTAGCGGGGGGACAGAGCAGTTCTTC. Translation gives CASSTPRGTSGGTEQFF.

The chain links TRBV9 to TRBJ2-1; 13 positions agree with TRBD2. CDR1 is SGDLS, CDR2 YYNGEE, per germline. The trim removed 3 bases at V and 4 bases at J, leaving 4 bases unmatched. This CDR3 has 16 residues. CDR3 region: CASSALAGGAYNEQFF. The CDR3 region has the DNA TGTGCCAGCAGCGCACTAGCGGGGGGGGCTTACAATGAGCAGTTCTTC.

This clone was seen only a few times. The chain has TRBV5-4 and TRBJ2-4; TRBD1 might be the D (6 bases). Trimming took off 4 bases at V and 6 bases at J, with 11 bases between the two ends. CDR3 size: 13 residues. The germline gives CDR1 SGHNT, CDR2 YYREEE (reference sequence). This CDR3 is CASSLTGRNIQYF. DNA of the CDR3: TGTGCCAGCAGCCTGACAGGAAGAAACATTCAGTACTTC.

The chain combines TRBV27 with TRBJ2-7, with unresolved D. Per germline, CDR1 MNHEY and CDR2 SMNVEV (reference sequence). CDR3 length: 16 amino acids. With 5 bases removed from V and 2 bases from J, the gap between germline ends came to 19 bases. The CDR3 loop reads CASSRSRRVFAYEQYF. CDR3 coding DNA: TGTGCCAGCAGTCGTAGCCGCCGCGTCTTTGCCTACGAGCAGTACTTC.

This clone showed up just a few times. This rearrangement joins TRBV5-1 to TRBJ1-2; 7 nucleotides match TRBD1. The CDR3 runs 15 residues. Germline CDR1 and CDR2: SGHRS and YFSETQ. The V and J ends lost 4 bases and 4 bases, in that order; junction bases with no gene match: 10. The CDR3 DNA is TGCGCCAGCAGCATCGGGACAGCAAACTCCTATGGCTACACCTTC. As protein: CASSIGTANSYGYTF.

V and J are TRBV2 and TRBJ2-5; D is unclear. There are 14 residues in the CDR3. V lost 2 bases to trimming and J lost 10 bases, with 17 bases between them. Looked up from germline, CDR1 is SNHLY and CDR2 is FYNNEI. The CDR3 DNA reads as TGTGCCAGCAGTGAATTAGACTTGGATGGTGGCCAGTACTTC. Its translation: CASSELDLDGGQYF.

This clone was counted only a few times. The gene calls are TRBV19 and TRBJ2-2; D might be TRBD2 (7 bases). This CDR3 spans 16 amino acids. Germline V gives CDR1 LNHDA, CDR2 SQIVND (reference sequence). V lost 3 bases, J lost 4 bases, and 15 bases lay in between. The CDR3 DNA sequence: TGTGCCAGTAGTATCGCGGGGGCCTCTGCCACCGGGGAGCTGTTTTTT. Translating it yields CASSIAGASATGELFF.

The chain couples TRBV4-3 to TRBJ1-2; D may be TRBD1 (5 bases). Trimming pared 4 bases from V and 0 bases from J, leaving 12 bases between. The CDR3 covers 15 residues. Per germline, CDR1 LGHNA and CDR2 YSLEER. CDR3 DNA: TGCGCCAGCAGCCGGGGCGGCCAAGCTAACTATGGCTACACCTTC. It yields the protein CASSRGGQANYGYTF.

V and J are TRBV5-1 and TRBJ1-2; D unresolved. Per germline, CDR1 SGHRS and CDR2 YFSETQ. The CDR3 sequence is 13 residues long. V shed 2 bases and J shed 2 bases, with 7 bases lying between them. DNA of the CDR3: TGCGCCAGCAGCTTATTAGAGAACTATGGCTACACCTTC. Translating gives CASSLLENYGYTF.

The chain carries TRBV2 and TRBJ2-1; possible D gene TRBD2, 6 bases. From germline, CDR1 is SNHLY and CDR2 FYNNEI. The CDR3 runs 18 residues. Trimming pared 1 base from V and 3 bases from J, leaving 19 bases between. The CDR3 here is CASSEGDSFGVDYNEQFF. For the CDR3, the DNA is TGTGCCAGCAGTGAAGGGGACTCCTTTGGGGTGGACTACAATGAGCAGTTCTTC.

This clone has only a few counts. The rearrangement links TRBV9 to TRBJ2-3; a weak D match, TRBD2 (5 bases). Germline CDR1 SGDLS, CDR2 YYNGEE. This CDR3 is 13 amino acids long. V lost 1 base and J 4 bases, leaving 7 bases between the germline ends. The CDR3 DNA reads TGTGCCAGCAGCGTATTCGGGGCAGATACGCAGTATTTT. Amino acids: CASSVFGADTQYF.

V is TRBV5-4 and J is TRBJ2-2; 7 bases are a match to TRBD2. The CDR3 spans 15 residues. The V segment lost 3 bases and the J segment 6 bases; nucleotides outside the gene matches: 8. From germline, CDR1 is SGHNT and CDR2 YYREEE (reference sequence). The CDR3 DNA is TGTGCCAGCAGCTCCAGCGGGGTCAGGGCCGGGGAGCTGTTTTTT. Its translation: CASSSSGVRAGELFF.

This clone was recorded only once. The same CDR3 arises from other DNA sequences in this sample as well. The rearrangement uses TRBV27 and TRBJ2-5; 9 bases are shared with TRBD2. The CDR3 runs 14 residues. CDR1 and CDR2 from the germline V gene are MNHEY and SMNVEV (reference sequence). V gave up 2 bases and J gave up 3 bases; unmatched junction bases: 1. The CDR3 region has the DNA TGTGCCAGCAGTTTAGGCGGGAGGGAAGAGACCCAGTACTTC. This encodes CASSLGGREETQYF.

The V gene is TRBV2, the J gene TRBJ2-5; 10 bases map to TRBD2. The junction had 7 bases not matched to a gene; V was cut back by 8 bases and J by 4 bases. Germline V gene lookup returns CDR1 SNHLY and CDR2 FYNNEI. This CDR3 is 14 amino acids long. The CDR3 spells CASRRSGGGETQYF. The CDR3 DNA reads as TGTGCCAGCCGAAGAAGCGGGGGGGGAGAGACCCAGTACTTC.

The genes are TRBV9 and TRBJ2-5, with D possibly being TRBD2 (6 bases). The J call could be wrong; TRBJ2-7 is a better fit for the DNA end. CDR3 length equals 12 residues. Germline lookup yields CDR1 SGDLS and CDR2 YYNGEE. DNA for the CDR3: TGTGCCAGTGGGGGGAGCTCCTACGAGCAGTACTTC. Its protein is CASGGSSYEQYF.

The V gene is TRBV2, the J gene TRBJ2-4; D possibly corresponds to TRBD1 (5 bases). CDR1 and CDR2 (germline): SNHLY, FYNNEI. Between the trimmed V and J ends, which lost 7 bases and 1 base, there was a span of 8 bases. The CDR3 sequence is 13 residues long. CDR3: CASIKGAKNIQYF. Here the CDR3 DNA reads TGTGCCAGCATTAAGGGGGCCAAAAACATTCAGTACTTC.

The chain uses TRBV5-1 and TRBJ2-5, with D maybe TRBD1 (6 bases). Trimming pared 4 bases from V and 5 bases from J, leaving 21 bases between. Germline CDR1 and CDR2: SGHRS and YFSETQ. This CDR3 comprises 16 residues. CDR3 amino acids: CASSADRSSWSETQYF. The DNA for the CDR3 is TGCGCCAGCAGCGCCGACAGGTCGAGCTGGTCGGAGACCCAGTACTTC.

The chain joins TRBV5-1 to TRBJ2-5; 7 bases are a match to TRBD1. J lost 4 bases, V lost 3 bases, and 9 bases had no gene match. The CDR3 is made up of 15 amino acids. Germline-derived CDR1 and CDR2 are SGHRS and YFSETQ. In DNA form, the CDR3 reads TGCGCCAGCAGCTCTCAGACAGGGCCATCAGAGACCCAGTACTTC. Encoded protein: CASSSQTGPSETQYF.

This clone came up a few times. The chain links TRBV5-4 to TRBJ1-1; D perhaps matches TRBD1 (5 bases). Trimming cost V 5 bases and J 6 bases, with 17 bases left between them. The CDR3 spans 14 residues. Germline lookup yields CDR1 SGHNT and CDR2 YYREEE (reference sequence). The CDR3 here is CASRIGGVSAEAFF. DNA of the CDR3: TGTGCCAGCAGGATTGGGGGGGTTAGCGCTGAAGCTTTCTTT.

CDR3 nucleotides: TGTGCCAGCAGCTCGCTTCGGGACTCCCTCACAGATACGCAGTATTTT. Residues: CASSSLRDSLTDTQYF. The chain employs TRBV11-1 and TRBJ2-3, with D maybe TRBD2 (6 bases). There are 16 residues in the CDR3. V was cut by 4 bases and J by 2 bases, with 16 bases left in between. Germline V CDR1 and CDR2: SGHAT, FQDESV (reference sequence).

This chain uses TRBV5-4 with TRBJ1-1; 7 positions match TRBD1. The V and J ends lost 3 bases and 3 bases, in that order; junction bases with no gene match: 14. Germline V gene data show CDR1 as SGHNT and CDR2 as YYREEE (reference sequence). CDR3 length: 17 amino acids. As DNA, the CDR3 is TGTGCCAGCAGCTCGAATGGCGTAGGCAGGGGGGACACTGAAGCTTTCTTT. Its protein is CASSSNGVGRGDTEAFF.

Here the CDR3 DNA reads TGTGCCAGCAGCTTAGGTTTCCTAGCGGGAGCACTAACAGATACGCAGTATTTT. Translated, it gives CASSLGFLAGALTDTQYF. This chain uses TRBV7-6 with TRBJ2-3, with 10 bases lining up with TRBD2. This CDR3 has 18 amino acids. Unmatched junction bases numbered 10, after V lost 1 base and J lost 3 bases. In germline, CDR1 is SGHVS, CDR2 FNYEAQ. The full variable domain, its missing parts supplied by reference TRBV7-6 and TRBJ2-3, is GAGVSQSPRYKVTKRGQDVALRCDPISGHVSLYWYRQALGQGPEFLTYFNYEAQQDKSGLPNDRFSAERPEGSISTLTIQRTEQRDSAMYRCASSLGFLAGALTDTQYFGPGTRLTVL.

The count of this clone is one. The chain combines TRBV2 with TRBJ2-1, with TRBD1 as a possible D gene (5 bases). There are 16 residues in the CDR3. CDR1 and CDR2 from the germline V gene are SNHLY and FYNNEI. The V and J ends lost 4 bases and 3 bases respectively, with 16 bases between them. This chain's CDR3 is CASSGLAQGHYNEQFF. The CDR3 DNA reads TGTGCCAGCAGTGGCCTCGCGCAGGGCCACTACAATGAGCAGTTCTTC.

This clone turned up a few times. The rearrangement uses TRBV10-3 and TRBJ1-4; 8 bases line up with TRBD1. CDR1 and CDR2 from the germline V gene are ENHRY and SYGVKD. CDR3 length: 15 amino acids. V shed 2 bases, J shed 5 bases, and the junction held 4 bases outside the gene matches. The CDR3 DNA sequence: TGTGCCATCAGTGAGGGGACAGGCTGGAATGAAAAACTGTTTTTT. Amino acid sequence: CAISEGTGWNEKLFF.

J is TRBJ2-3 and V is TRBV7-6; no reliable D call. Germline values: CDR1 SGHVS, CDR2 FNYEAQ. This CDR3 contains 16 residues. V lost 0 bases, J lost 2 bases, and 12 bases lay in between. CDR3 sequence: CASSLAGPTLTDTQYF. For the CDR3, the DNA is TGTGCCAGCAGCTTAGCTGGGCCAACACTCACAGATACGCAGTATTTT. Drawing the rest from reference TRBV7-6 and TRBJ2-3, the complete variable domain is GAGVSQSPRYKVTKRGQDVALRCDPISGHVSLYWYRQALGQGPEFLTYFNYEAQQDKSGLPNDRFSAERPEGSISTLTIQRTEQRDSAMYRCASSLAGPTLTDTQYFGPGTRLTVL.

The chain uses TRBV9 and TRBJ1-1, with 7 bases matching TRBD1. Germline loops: CDR1 SGDLS, CDR2 YYNGEE. This CDR3 comprises 15 residues. After removal of 3 bases from V and 3 bases from J, the junction contained 8 bases not matched to a gene. In DNA form, the CDR3 reads TGTGCCAGCAGCGAGGGGGCGGGATACGACACTGAAGCTTTCTTT. Its protein is CASSEGAGYDTEAFF. Full variable domain (outside the CDR3, taken from reference TRBV9 and TRBJ1-1): DSGVTQTPKHLITATGQRVTLRCSPRSGDLSVYWYQQSLDQGLQFLIQYYNGEERAKGNILERFSAQQFPDLHSELNLSSLELGDSALYFCASSEGAGYDTEAFFGQGTRLTVV.

The gene calls are TRBV29-1 and TRBJ1-1; 9 bases agree with TRBD1. This CDR3 region has 13 residues. With V trimmed by 3 bases and J by 5 bases, 4 bases remained unmatched. Germline V gene sequence: CDR1 SQVTM, CDR2 ANQGSEA. CDR3 DNA sequence: TGCAGCGTTGAGACAGGGACAGGGACTGAAGCTTTCTTT. Protein product: CSVETGTGTEAFF.